Detailed here is one TCR beta chain. Its antigen is still unknown. The germline gives CDR1 MNHEY, CDR2 SMNVEV (reference sequence). Trimming left V 4 bases short and J 11 bases short, with 24 bases between. The CDR3 has 16 amino acids. The TCR beta cDNA libraries carried unique molecular identifiers. The authors obtained 500,000 or so cDNA molecules from approximately 1 to 10 million T cells. One entry per CDR3 protein results from TCRdb running MiXCR on the PCR reads. Here the sample spans approximately 730,000 distinct CDR3 sequences, 30% being singletons. The data stem from a study of post-analysis software for immune sequencing data. Across the whole study: Relapsing-remitting, secondary progressive and progressive-relapsing multiple sclerosis were all included among the disease courses. Study-level points and caveats: Among multiple sclerosis patients, normalized Chao1 diversity was significantly below that of controls. Samples made in the same batch grouped tightly together by F measure. Roughly five TRBV segments were significantly more frequent in patients than in controls. TRBV5-6, TRBV5-1 and TRBV20-1 were among these segments.

What was sequenced was blood. This receptor was taken from a girl aged 5 to 17 with multiple sclerosis. The V gene is TRBV27, the J gene TRBJ2-4, with D perhaps TRBD1 (6 bases). This CDR3 reads CASSSLSPGKGDVQYF. The CDR3 DNA reads as TGTGCCAGCAGTTCTTTGTCCCCGGGAAAGGGGGACGTTCAGTACTTC.